This entry lists 8 T cell receptor beta chains sequenced from one sample in a study of metastatic and nonmetastatic thyroid tumors. No patient had received any treatment before thyroid surgery. TCRdb re-clonotyped the PCR reads through MiXCR. The sample has about 24,000 clones, roughly 25% seen once. The sequencing input was tumor tissue. These receptors originate from a male donor with papillary thyroid cancer or a benign thyroid nodule (not recorded which). Some clones in this sample may be carry-over from other donors' samples.

Of note for this clone: Since a much larger clone is just one base distant, this may be a read error. This chain joins TRBV5-6 and TRBJ2-7; D is ambiguous. Germline V gives CDR1 SGHDT, CDR2 YYEEEE. The CDR3 runs 13 residues. The CDR3 DNA reads as TGTTCCAGCAGCCGACCAGAACCCTACGAGCAGTACTTC. This encodes CSSSRPEPYEQYF. Filled out from reference TRBV5-6 and TRBJ2-7, the complete variable domain reads DAGVTQSPTHLIKTRGQQVTLRCSPKSGHDTVSWYQQALGQGPQFIFQYYEEEERQRGNFPDRFSGHQFPNYSSELNVNALLLGDSALYLCSSSRPEPYEQYFGPGTRLTVT.

This clone was detected a few times. The chain recombines TRBV6-1 with TRBJ2-1, with TRBD1 matching 7 bases. V was clipped by 2 bases and J by 9 bases; unmatched bases: 13. The CDR3 is made up of 16 amino acids. CDR1 is MNHNS and CDR2 is SASEGT in the germline V gene. The CDR3 loop is CASSESRKGARGEQFF. CDR3 nucleotides: TGTGCCAGCAGTGAATCAAGGAAGGGGGCGCGAGGTGAGCAGTTCTTC.

In this sample, this clone turned up many times. The chain recombines TRBV7-6 with TRBJ2-1, with 7 bases fitting TRBD2. Germline loops: CDR1 SGHVS, CDR2 FNYEAQ. CDR3 size: 16 residues. Trimming removed 4 bases from V and 6 bases from J; junction bases left unmatched: 12. For the CDR3, the DNA is TGTGCCAGCAGCTGGGGAGGGGCACCGAAAACCAATGAGCAGTTCTTC. Protein product: CASSWGGAPKTNEQFF.

CDR3 in DNA: TGTGCCAGCAGCCTGGGCGACGAGCAGTACTTC. It encodes CASSLGDEQYF. The V and J genes are TRBV3-1 and TRBJ2-7; D ambiguous. Germline CDR1 reads LGHDT; CDR2 reads YNNKEL (reference sequence). This CDR3 is 11 amino acids long. Trimming left V 4 bases short and J 5 bases short, with 6 bases between.

This clone was seen ten or more times. This sequence joins TRBV5-1 and TRBJ2-1; no clear D gene. This CDR3 has 14 residues. V was pared by 0 bases and J by 6 bases, with 10 bases between. Germline values: CDR1 SGHRS, CDR2 YFSETQ. The CDR3 loop reads CASSLERQRNEQFF. The CDR3 DNA sequence: TGCGCCAGCAGCTTGGAACGGCAGCGCAATGAGCAGTTCTTC.

This clone was counted a few times. The V gene is TRBV28, the J gene TRBJ2-7; TRBD1 matches 10 bases. CDR3 length: 16 amino acids. Germline CDR1 and CDR2: MDHEN and SYDVKM. After removal of 2 bases from V and 10 bases from J, the junction contained 14 bases not matched to a gene. Here the CDR3 reads CASSLPVGTGDSYQYF. CDR3 bases: TGTGCCAGCAGTTTACCCGTGGGGACAGGGGATAGCTATCAGTACTTC.

In regard to this clone: The sample contains more than one DNA sequence encoding this CDR3. This chain joins TRBV4-3 and TRBJ2-5; D remains unclear. CDR1 LGHNA and CDR2 YSLEER come from the germline V gene. The CDR3 extends over 15 amino acids. V lost 0 bases and J lost 5, with 13 bases in between. In DNA, the CDR3 is TGCGCCAGCAGCCAAGATCCAGGTGGCAGGGAGACCCAGTACTTC. Translation: CASSQDPGGRETQYF.

This clone was counted ten times or more. CDR3 sequence reads: CSARSEGGLHNEQFF. The CDR3 bases are TGCAGTGCTAGGTCCGAGGGAGGGCTTCACAATGAGCAGTTCTTC. The chain recombines TRBV20-1 with TRBJ2-1; TRBD2 agrees at 7 bases. Germline CDR1 DFQATT, CDR2 SNEGSKA (reference sequence). There are 15 residues in the CDR3. J was trimmed by 5 bases and V by 3 bases; bases with no gene match: 10.